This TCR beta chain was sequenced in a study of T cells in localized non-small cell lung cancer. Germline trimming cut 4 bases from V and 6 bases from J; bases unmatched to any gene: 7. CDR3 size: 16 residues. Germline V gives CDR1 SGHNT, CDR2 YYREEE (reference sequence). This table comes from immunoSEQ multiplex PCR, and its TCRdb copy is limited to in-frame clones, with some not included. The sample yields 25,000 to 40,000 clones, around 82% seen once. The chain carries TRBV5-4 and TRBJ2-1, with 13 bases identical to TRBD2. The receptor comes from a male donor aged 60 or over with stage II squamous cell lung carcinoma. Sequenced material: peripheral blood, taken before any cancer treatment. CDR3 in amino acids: CASSRRLAGGLNEQFF. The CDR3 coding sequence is TGTGCCAGCAGCCGCAGACTAGCGGGAGGCCTCAATGAGCAGTTCTTC.